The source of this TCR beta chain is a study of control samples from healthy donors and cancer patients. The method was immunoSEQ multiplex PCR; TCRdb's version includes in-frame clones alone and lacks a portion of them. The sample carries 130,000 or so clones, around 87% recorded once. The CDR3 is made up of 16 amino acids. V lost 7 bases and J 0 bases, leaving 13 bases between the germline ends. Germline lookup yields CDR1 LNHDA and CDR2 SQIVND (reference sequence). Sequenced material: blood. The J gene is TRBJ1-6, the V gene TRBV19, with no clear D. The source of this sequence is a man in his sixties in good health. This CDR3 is CASNKAGSSYNSPLHF. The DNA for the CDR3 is TGTGCCAGTAACAAGGCGGGGAGCTCCTATAATTCACCCCTCCACTTT.